These T cell receptor beta chains were read from a single sample in a study of shared clonotypes between healthy human individuals. Profiled with immunoSEQ multiplex PCR; TCRdb holds only in-frame clones, not every one. The sample consists of some 2.1 million clones, 93% of them appearing once. The sequenced sample was naive CD8+ T cells from PBMCs. The receptors were gathered from a man aged 18 to 30 in good health. Some clones in this sample may be carry-over from other donors' samples. CDR3s include the opening cysteine and the closing phenylalanine or tryptophan. Each record gives: J gene, D gene, clone size, V gene, CDR3 protein, CDR3 DNA. The D gene is left open where the match is weak. Expanded clones get a size class; other rows say once, few or many, or leave the size out.

>TRBJ2-7|-|once|TRBV7-8
CASSSRVAAYEQYF
TGTGCCAGCAGTTCCCGGGTCGCTGCCTACGAGCAGTACTTC
>TRBJ1-5|TRBD1|-|TRBV7-8
CASSLARAGGLNQPQHF
TGTGCCAGCAGCTTAGCGAGGGCAGGGGGCCTCAATCAGCCCCAGCATTTT
>TRBJ2-7|TRBD1|-|TRBV29-1
CSVKLRGLAYEQYF
TGCAGCGTCAAATTAAGGGGGCTGGCCTACGAGCAGTACTTC
>TRBJ2-1|-|-|TRBV7-2
CASSLNPSLREFSQFF
TGTGCCAGCAGCTTAAATCCTTCGCTGCGCGAGTTCTCCCAGTTCTTC
>TRBJ1-4|-|-|TRBV14
CASRGTNEKLFF
TGTGCCAGCAGAGGAACTAATGAAAAACTGTTTTTT
>TRBJ2-1|TRBD2|-|TRBV10-3
CAISEAGGLNEQFF
TGTGCCATCAGTGAAGCGGGAGGATTAAATGAGCAGTTCTTC
>TRBJ2-7|TRBD2|-|TRBV27
CASSQTPSGSWGQYF
TGTGCCAGCAGTCAAACCCCTAGCGGGAGCTGGGGGCAGTACTTC
>TRBJ2-1|-|few|TRBV28
CASSLNEQFF
TGTGCCAGCAGCCTCAATGAGCAGTTCTTC
>TRBJ2-6|-|-|TRBV15
CATRHGVSGANVLTF
TGTGCCACACGGCACGGGGTCTCTGGGGCCAACGTCCTGACTTTC
>TRBJ2-7|-|-|TRBV5-1
CASSPGPTPLEQYF
TGCGCCAGCAGCCCGGGCCCGACCCCCCTCGAGCAGTACTTC
>TRBJ2-7|TRBD2|-|TRBV28
CASSLRLAISGDYEQYF
TGTGCCAGCAGTTTAAGGTTAGCGATTAGCGGGGACTACGAGCAGTACTTC
>TRBJ2-2|TRBD1|-|TRBV7-9
CAPGTGPGELFF
TGTGCCCCCGGGACAGGGCCCGGGGAGCTGTTTTTT
>TRBJ1-5|-|-|TRBV27
CASRNQGGAGNQPQHF
TGTGCCAGCAGGAACCAAGGGGGGGCGGGCAATCAGCCCCAGCATTTT
>TRBJ2-1|-|-|TRBV14
CASSPLVRTHEQFF
TGTGCCAGCAGTCCCCTAGTTCGGACACATGAGCAGTTCTTC
>TRBJ2-1|TRBD2|-|TRBV27
CASSIQRETEQFF
TGTGCCAGCAGTATCCAGCGGGAGACTGAGCAGTTCTTC
>TRBJ2-3|TRBD2|-|TRBV5-1
CASSHGPGLEITDTQYF
TGCGCCAGCAGCCACGGACCGGGACTAGAAATCACAGATACGCAGTATTTT
>TRBJ2-7|TRBD2|once|TRBV4-3
CASSPGLAGGLGSYEQYF
TGCGCCAGCAGCCCGGGACTAGCGGGAGGTCTAGGGTCCTACGAGCAGTACTTC
>TRBJ2-7|-|few|TRBV15
CATSRERAGTHEQYF
TGTGCCACCAGCAGAGAAAGGGCAGGGACCCACGAGCAGTACTTC
>TRBJ2-1|TRBD1|-|TRBV9
CASSVAGQGPNEQFF
TGTGCCAGCAGCGTAGCTGGACAGGGCCCCAATGAGCAGTTCTTC
>TRBJ2-1|-|-|TRBV6-5
CASSYGGYEQFF
TGTGCCAGCAGTTACGGGGGGTATGAGCAGTTCTTC
>TRBJ2-3|TRBD1|-|TRBV5-1
CASSLGGQGPQF
TGCGCCAGCAGCTTGGGGGGACAGGGACCTCAATTT
>TRBJ2-7|-|-|TRBV7-2
CASSLDDRASHLYEQYF
TGTGCCAGCAGCTTAGATGACCGGGCCAGCCACCTCTACGAGCAGTACTTC
>TRBJ2-7|TRBD1|-|TRBV5-5
CASSRGDSYYEQYF
TGTGCCAGCAGCCGAGGGGACAGTTACTACGAGCAGTACTTC
>TRBJ2-7|-|-|TRBV27
CASSLWAGIEQYF
TGTGCCAGCAGTTTATGGGCAGGGATAGAGCAGTACTTC
>TRBJ2-1|TRBD2|once|TRBV27
CASTPAGPSYNEQFF
TGTGCCAGCACCCCAGCGGGACCTTCCTACAATGAGCAGTTCTTC
>TRBJ2-6|-|-|TRBV28
CASRIDRVSGANVLTF
TGTGCCAGCAGGATAGATCGGGTCTCTGGGGCCAACGTCCTGACTTTC
>TRBJ2-1|TRBD1|-|TRBV5-1
CASSRTQGANEQFF
TGCGCCAGCAGCCGGACTCAGGGGGCGAATGAGCAGTTCTTC
>TRBJ1-2|TRBD1|-|TRBV28
CAIPGQNYGYTF
TGTGCCATCCCGGGACAGAACTATGGCTACACCTTC
>TRBJ2-1|-|-|TRBV7-8
CASSLVGRGSYNEQFF
TGTGCCAGCAGCTTAGTCGGGAGAGGGTCTTACAATGAGCAGTTCTTC
>TRBJ1-4|-|-|TRBV11-2
CASSLTGFNEKLFF
TGTGCCAGCAGCTTGACCGGATTTAATGAAAAACTGTTTTTT
>TRBJ2-7|TRBD1|-|TRBV4-1
CASSQADRGGEYEQYF
TGCGCCAGCAGCCAAGCTGACAGGGGTGGGGAGTACGAGCAGTACTTC
>TRBJ2-5|TRBD2|-|TRBV27
CASSLVAGGLVGGQYF
TGTGCCAGCAGTTTGGTAGCGGGAGGGCTGGTCGGGGGCCAGTACTTC
>TRBJ2-3|-|-|TRBV7-3
CASSPIGGAGDTQYF
TGTGCCAGCAGCCCGATTGGGGGAGCTGGAGATACGCAGTATTTT
>TRBJ1-2|-|-|TRBV18
CASSPLSGEKGYTF
TGTGCCAGCTCACCCCTTTCGGGTGAGAAGGGCTACACCTTC
>TRBJ2-6|TRBD1|-|TRBV28
CASSSQDRVNSGANVLTF
TGTGCCAGCAGTTCCCAGGACAGGGTTAACTCTGGGGCCAACGTCCTGACTTTC
>TRBJ1-2|TRBD1|-|TRBV7-3
CASSLNAAGGGYGYTF
TGTGCCAGCAGCTTAAATGCGGCAGGGGGCGGCTATGGCTACACCTTC
>TRBJ2-1|TRBD1|-|TRBV7-9
CASSLDQATGGWGNEQFF
TGTGCCAGCAGCTTAGATCAAGCTACAGGGGGTTGGGGCAATGAGCAGTTCTTC
>TRBJ2-7|TRBD1|-|TRBV5-6
CASSGTGTGVYEQYF
TGTGCCAGCAGCGGTACCGGGACAGGGGTTTACGAGCAGTACTTC
>TRBJ2-7|-|-|TRBV27
CASSLGWNYEQYF
TGTGCCAGCAGTTTGGGCTGGAACTACGAGCAGTACTTC
>TRBJ2-3|TRBD2|-|TRBV11-2
CASSSLRGKDTQYF
TGTGCCAGCAGCTCCCTGCGGGGGAAAGATACGCAGTATTTT
>TRBJ1-2|-|-|TRBV19
CASSLNGPYGYTF
TGTGCCAGTAGTCTAAATGGACCCTATGGCTACACCTTC
>TRBJ1-2|-|-|TRBV29-1
CSVEDRGVDYGYTF
TGCAGCGTTGAAGATCGGGGTGTGGACTATGGCTACACCTTC